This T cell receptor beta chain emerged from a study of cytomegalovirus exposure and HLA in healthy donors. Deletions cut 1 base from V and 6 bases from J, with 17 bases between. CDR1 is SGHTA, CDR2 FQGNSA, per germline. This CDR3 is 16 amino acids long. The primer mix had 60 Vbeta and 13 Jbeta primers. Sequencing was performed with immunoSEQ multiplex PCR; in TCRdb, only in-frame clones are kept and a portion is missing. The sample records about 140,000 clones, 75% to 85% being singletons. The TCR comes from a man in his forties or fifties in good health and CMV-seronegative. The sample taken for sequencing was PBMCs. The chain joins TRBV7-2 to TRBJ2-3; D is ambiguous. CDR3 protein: CASSLVSNPSVDTQYF. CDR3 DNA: TGTGCCAGCAGCTTAGTTTCGAACCCTTCAGTGGATACGCAGTATTTT.